This T cell receptor (beta chain) was sequenced during a study of T cells after yellow fever vaccination. MiXCR, applied by TCRdb to the 5' RACE reads, yields one record per CDR3 protein. The data show over 150,000 distinct CDR3 sequences, about 7% seen once. Per the germline V gene, CDR1 is LGHNA and CDR2 is YSLEER. The CDR3 totals 16 residues. V trimming: 3 bases; J trimming: 0 bases; junction bases outside the gene matches: 3. Material: CD4+ T cells sorted from PBMCs, obtained about 5 days after the first yellow fever vaccination. This chain links TRBV4-3 with TRBJ2-2; 8 nucleotides agree with TRBD1. This receptor was taken from a man between 18 and 29 years old who received the YFV17D yellow fever vaccine. Here the CDR3 DNA reads TGCGCCAGCAGCCATAGGACAGGGACGAACACCGGGGAGCTGTTTTTT. Translating gives CASSHRTGTNTGELFF.